The rows below give T cell receptor beta chains drawn from one sample of a study of blood T cells in healthy people across ages. Via MiXCR, TCRdb re-called the 5' RACE reads, giving one row per CDR3 protein. The sample records about 620,000 distinct CDR3 sequences, more than 45% being singletons. The sample consisted of blood. These receptors came from a woman aged 80 or older in good health. Each CDR3 is given with its conserved first and last residue. The size of a clone is reported for some rows only, either as once, few or many, or as a class for expanded clones.

v_call clone_size cdr3_aa
TRBV4-2 many CASSPPVAGRPNEQFF
TRBV9 NA CASSPPGVAGEETQYF
TRBV27 NA CASSLRPSVAQYF
TRBV10-3 NA CAIRQGPSNYGYTF
TRBV7-8 NA CASSLPSGSHNEQYF
TRBV29-1 NA CSVDIRGGRETQYF
TRBV28 NA CASLARATREQFF
TRBV4-2 NA CASRWTGPNPAGANVLTF
TRBV12-3/TRBV12-4 NA CASQGARNEQFF
TRBV6-4 NA CASSAQGYKGNEQFF
TRBV2 once CASSVRQGVSPLHF
TRBV5-1 few CASSFGTTTNEKLFF
TRBV12-3/TRBV12-4 many CASSSYTMRGADTQYF
TRBV6-6 NA CASSYSKALTELFF
TRBV3-1 few CASSQVPGRAGSNEKLFF
TRBV7-3 NA CASSPHRFGANALTF
TRBV27 few CASRESGPDTQYF
TRBV6-6 few CASMLTTNEKLFF
TRBV2 NA CASSEVRGLAKNIQYF
TRBV6-5 many CASSYSRPTRGGTGELFF
TRBV20-1 NA CSATPTGVGEQFF
TRBV12-3/TRBV12-4 few CASSATPGTEAFF
TRBV5-1 many CASSERRNYGYTF
TRBV5-1 NA CASSLIEGSYGYTF
TRBV20-1 NA CSARIPVALHTEAFF
TRBV5-1 NA CASSLEQWEDGYTF
TRBV29-1 NA CSVGRQGSTYEQYF
TRBV7-2 NA CASSLRTGVGQPQHF
TRBV30 NA CAWSNNQGFNEQYF
TRBV24-1 many CATSARNYGYTF
TRBV5-5 many CASSSPGNYGYTF
TRBV6-2/TRBV6-3 NA CASRTQGVEDIQYF
TRBV20-1 NA CSAWRPGPDTQYF
TRBV6-5 many CASKYPRQGFGELFF
TRBV5-1 NA CASSLSSGGFETQYF
TRBV12-3/TRBV12-4 NA CASSRPSYTQETQYF
TRBV7-6 NA CASSLAGQEQFF
TRBV9 NA CASSVLGTGDGYTF
TRBV7-9 NA CASSSADRVDTEAFF
TRBV20-1 NA CSAERTSGLTDTQYF